This TCR beta chain was sequenced during a study of cytomegalovirus exposure and HLA in healthy donors. Points from the study as a whole: Most TCRs appeared rarely, but some public TCRs recurred in many donors.

CDR3 length equals 20 residues. Use of 60 Vbeta and 13 Jbeta primers characterized the PCR. TCRdb's table, derived via immunoSEQ multiplex PCR, lists solely in-frame clones and lacks some. Among more than 90,000 clones listed, roughly 79% were seen once. The table lists this clone with a few counts. The antigen is not known. The sequence was collected from a man aged 40-55 years in good health and CMV-seronegative. Source material: PBMCs. J is TRBJ2-3 and V is TRBV12-2; the table assigns TRBD2, which was not confirmed against the DNA. TRBV12-2 counts as a pseudogene. The CDR3 DNA reads as TGTGCAAGTCGCTTAGAGAACAGGAGGGCCCTTGCAGGTAGCACAGATACGCAGTATTTT. Protein sequence: CASRLENRRALAGSTDTQYF.